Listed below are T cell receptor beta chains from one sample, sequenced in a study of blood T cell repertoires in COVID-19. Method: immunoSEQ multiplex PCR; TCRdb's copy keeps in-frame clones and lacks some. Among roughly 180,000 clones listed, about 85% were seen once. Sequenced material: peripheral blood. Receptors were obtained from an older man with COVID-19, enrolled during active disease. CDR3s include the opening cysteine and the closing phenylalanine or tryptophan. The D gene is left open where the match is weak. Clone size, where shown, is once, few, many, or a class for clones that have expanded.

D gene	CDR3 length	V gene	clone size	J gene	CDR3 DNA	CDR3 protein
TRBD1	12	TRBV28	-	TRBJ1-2	TGTGCCAGCACGACAGGGTCCTATGGCTACACCTTC	CASTTGSYGYTF
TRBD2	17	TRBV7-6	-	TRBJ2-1	TGTGCCAGCAGCTTACGTGGGACTAGCTTCCCCTACAATGAGCAGTTCTTC	CASSLRGTSFPYNEQFF
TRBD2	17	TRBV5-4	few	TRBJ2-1	TGTGCCAGCAGCTCTGGACCAGCGGGGGGGTCATACAATGAGCAGTTCTTC	CASSSGPAGGSYNEQFF
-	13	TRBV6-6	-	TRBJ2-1	TGTGCCAGCAGACCTACAGGGTCCCATGAGCAGTTCTTC	CASRPTGSHEQFF
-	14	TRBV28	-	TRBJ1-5	TGTGCCAGCAGTTTAGGGCAAGTCAATCAGCCCCAGCATTTT	CASSLGQVNQPQHF
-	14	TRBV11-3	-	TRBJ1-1	TGTGCCAGCAGCTTTCAACTATCCGGCACTGAAGCTTTCTTT	CASSFQLSGTEAFF
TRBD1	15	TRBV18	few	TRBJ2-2	TGTGCCAGCTCACCGTGGACAGGGGAGACCGGGGAGCTGTTTTTT	CASSPWTGETGELFF
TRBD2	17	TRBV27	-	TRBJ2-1	TGTGCCAGCAGTTCCCGACTAGCGGGGGGCTCCTACAATGAGCAGTTCTTC	CASSSRLAGGSYNEQFF
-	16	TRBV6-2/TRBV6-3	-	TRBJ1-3	TGTGCCAGCAGCACACTCTCTCCGGGCTCTGGAAACACCATATATTTT	CASSTLSPGSGNTIYF
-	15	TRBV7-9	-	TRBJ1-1	TGTGCCAGCAGCCCCCGGGGTCCGACGGGCACTGAAGCTTTCTTT	CASSPRGPTGTEAFF
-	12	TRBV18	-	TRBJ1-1	TGTGCCAGCTCACCCAGGGTGCGGGGAGCTTTCTTT	CASSPRVRGAFF
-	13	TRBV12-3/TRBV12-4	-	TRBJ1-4	TGTGCCACCAGGGGCAGCTTGAATGAAAAACTGTTTTTT	CATRGSLNEKLFF
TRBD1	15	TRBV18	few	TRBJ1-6	TGTGCCAGCTCCTATGGACAGGGCTATAATTCACCCCTCCACTTT	CASSYGQGYNSPLHF
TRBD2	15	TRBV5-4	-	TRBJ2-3	TGTGCCAGCAGCTCGGGGGGGGGCCTAACAGATACGCAGTATTTT	CASSSGGGLTDTQYF
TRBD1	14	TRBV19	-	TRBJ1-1	TGTGCCAGTAGTATTAGGACAGGGGGCACTGAAGCTTTCTTT	CASSIRTGGTEAFF